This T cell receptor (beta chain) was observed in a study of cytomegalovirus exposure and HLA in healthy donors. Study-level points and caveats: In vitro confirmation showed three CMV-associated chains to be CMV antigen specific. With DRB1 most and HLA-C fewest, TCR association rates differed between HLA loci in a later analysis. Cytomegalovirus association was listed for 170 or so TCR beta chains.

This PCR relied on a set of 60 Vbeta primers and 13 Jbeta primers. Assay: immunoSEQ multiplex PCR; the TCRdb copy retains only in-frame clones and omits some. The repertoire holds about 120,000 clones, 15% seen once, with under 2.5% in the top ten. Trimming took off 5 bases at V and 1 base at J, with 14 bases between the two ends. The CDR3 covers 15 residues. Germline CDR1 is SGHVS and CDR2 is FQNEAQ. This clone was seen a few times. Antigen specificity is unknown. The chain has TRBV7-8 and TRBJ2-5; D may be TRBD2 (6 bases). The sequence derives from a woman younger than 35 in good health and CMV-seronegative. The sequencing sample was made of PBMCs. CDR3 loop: CASSPGAGPQETQYF. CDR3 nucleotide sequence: TGTGCCAGCAGCCCGGGCGCGGGGCCCCAAGAGACCCAGTACTTC.